The present T cell receptor (beta chain) was sequenced within a study of PD-1 blockade in classical Hodgkin lymphoma. V shed 6 bases and J shed 4 bases, with 10 bases lying between them. Germline V lookup: CDR1 MNHEY, CDR2 SVGAGI. The CDR3 spans 12 residues. TCRdb's copy holds only in-frame clones and misses some; the assay was immunoSEQ multiplex PCR. The sample consists of 13,000 or so clones, more than 75% of them appearing once. Each of the patients experienced relapse following autologous stem cell transplantation, and their brentuximab vedotin exposure differed. The sequencing here drew on peripheral blood mononuclear cells (PBMCs), taken at baseline. The genes are TRBV6-5 and TRBJ2-7; D may be TRBD1 (5 bases). The TCR comes from a human donor with classical Hodgkin lymphoma. CDR3 sequence: CASRSTVYEQYF. CDR3 nucleotides: TGTGCCAGCAGGTCGACAGTATACGAGCAGTACTTC.